These T cell receptor beta chains were read from a single sample in a study of CD8+CD57+ T cells in acquired aplastic anemia. Each CDR3 protein gets one entry after TCRdb re-called the reads with MiXCR. Of approximately 200,000 distinct CDR3 sequences in the sample, around 66% are singletons; the top ten hold about 43%. Input material: sorted CD4+, CD8+, or CD8+CD57+ T cells (not recorded which) from PBMCs. The receptor set was obtained from a human donor with severe aplastic anemia or a healthy control (not recorded which). The conserved cysteine and the conserved F or W are not part of the CDR3 here. Each record gives: V gene, clone size, J gene, CDR3 protein. Size is omitted from some rows. Given values are once, few, many or a class for expanded clones.

v_gene: TRBV2; abundance: -; j_gene: TRBJ1-3; CDR3aa: ASSVAEQGNTIY
v_gene: TRBV20-1; abundance: -; j_gene: TRBJ2-3; CDR3aa: SARLSPLSTDTQY
v_gene: TRBV5-4; abundance: -; j_gene: TRBJ2-7; CDR3aa: ASSWGGGGEQY
v_gene: TRBV25-1; abundance: -; j_gene: TRBJ2-6; CDR3aa: ASSGGLAGVLGANVLT
v_gene: TRBV20-1; abundance: -; j_gene: TRBJ2-5; CDR3aa: SAIEGDYKETQY
v_gene: TRBV7-9; abundance: -; j_gene: TRBJ1-1; CDR3aa: ASSPGGMNTEAF
v_gene: TRBV7-6; abundance: -; j_gene: TRBJ2-5; CDR3aa: ASSLAGTSGGRETQY
v_gene: TRBV24-1; abundance: -; j_gene: TRBJ2-3; CDR3aa: ATSVEYTQY
v_gene: TRBV10-2; abundance: -; j_gene: TRBJ2-1; CDR3aa: ASNQDNEQF
v_gene: TRBV19; abundance: -; j_gene: TRBJ2-4; CDR3aa: ASGPLATENIRY
v_gene: TRBV7-6; abundance: -; j_gene: TRBJ1-1; CDR3aa: ASSLVLDTEAF
v_gene: TRBV5-7; abundance: -; j_gene: TRBJ1-2; CDR3aa: ASSQQGFGYT
v_gene: TRBV27; abundance: few; j_gene: TRBJ2-4; CDR3aa: ASTDRGNIQY
v_gene: TRBV24-1; abundance: -; j_gene: TRBJ1-2; CDR3aa: ARIWDRGILRYGYT
v_gene: TRBV19; abundance: -; j_gene: TRBJ2-7; CDR3aa: ASSISSGSYEQY
v_gene: TRBV6-5; abundance: -; j_gene: TRBJ2-3; CDR3aa: ASSSSALALNTQY
v_gene: TRBV12-3/TRBV12-4; abundance: few; j_gene: TRBJ2-5; CDR3aa: ASRLRGSGASGETQY
v_gene: TRBV20-1; abundance: -; j_gene: TRBJ2-7; CDR3aa: SAGRIYEQY
v_gene: TRBV19; abundance: -; j_gene: TRBJ1-5; CDR3aa: ASSIGRTNQPQH
v_gene: TRBV4-3; abundance: -; j_gene: TRBJ1-5; CDR3aa: ASSQEWGSNQPQH
v_gene: TRBV20-1; abundance: -; j_gene: TRBJ2-7; CDR3aa: SASSEYLTYEQY
v_gene: TRBV12-3/TRBV12-4; abundance: many; j_gene: TRBJ2-3; CDR3aa: ASSLAGSGTDTQY
v_gene: TRBV7-6; abundance: -; j_gene: TRBJ2-1; CDR3aa: ASSSTGVLNEQF
v_gene: TRBV24-1; abundance: -; j_gene: TRBJ2-1; CDR3aa: ATRDRGQLNEQF
v_gene: TRBV15; abundance: -; j_gene: TRBJ1-5; CDR3aa: ATSRDIWTVPNQPQH
v_gene: TRBV29-1; abundance: -; j_gene: TRBJ2-2; CDR3aa: SVDGGSGELF
v_gene: TRBV5-4; abundance: -; j_gene: TRBJ2-2; CDR3aa: ASSHENRVGELF
v_gene: TRBV14; abundance: -; j_gene: TRBJ1-6; CDR3aa: ASSQGTGGLNSPLH
v_gene: TRBV6-1; abundance: -; j_gene: TRBJ1-1; CDR3aa: ASSATDGAMGTEAF
v_gene: TRBV20-1; abundance: -; j_gene: TRBJ2-1; CDR3aa: SARGQGGYNEQF
v_gene: TRBV5-1; abundance: -; j_gene: TRBJ2-1; CDR3aa: ASSSGTSGGNEQF
v_gene: TRBV2; abundance: -; j_gene: TRBJ2-1; CDR3aa: ASSAGQVEQF
v_gene: TRBV19; abundance: -; j_gene: TRBJ1-2; CDR3aa: ASSPRQGRNYGYT
v_gene: TRBV28; abundance: -; j_gene: TRBJ2-5; CDR3aa: ASNLMSADRVKETQY
v_gene: TRBV20-1; abundance: -; j_gene: TRBJ2-7; CDR3aa: SATPGQPYEQY
v_gene: TRBV7-9; abundance: -; j_gene: TRBJ2-3; CDR3aa: ASSPRRTGSTDTQY
v_gene: TRBV4-3; abundance: -; j_gene: TRBJ2-7; CDR3aa: ASSQDGTEQY
v_gene: TRBV10-3; abundance: few; j_gene: TRBJ1-5; CDR3aa: ASGGYSNQPQH
v_gene: TRBV12-3/TRBV12-4; abundance: -; j_gene: TRBJ2-7; CDR3aa: ASARRQGGYEQY
v_gene: TRBV10-3; abundance: -; j_gene: TRBJ2-3; CDR3aa: AISEGQGRTDTQY
v_gene: TRBV2; abundance: -; j_gene: TRBJ1-2; CDR3aa: ASSEYGGANYGYT
v_gene: TRBV5-6; abundance: -; j_gene: TRBJ1-1; CDR3aa: ASSLAGQHPHETF
v_gene: TRBV29-1; abundance: -; j_gene: TRBJ1-2; CDR3aa: SVVGGDNYGYT
v_gene: TRBV20-1; abundance: -; j_gene: TRBJ2-7; CDR3aa: SAPDATGSYEQY
v_gene: TRBV14; abundance: -; j_gene: TRBJ1-2; CDR3aa: ASSQADRRHYGYT
v_gene: TRBV10-3; abundance: -; j_gene: TRBJ2-7; CDR3aa: ASSLLAGLAYEQY
v_gene: TRBV2; abundance: -; j_gene: TRBJ2-7; CDR3aa: ASSETDEQY
v_gene: TRBV28; abundance: -; j_gene: TRBJ1-5; CDR3aa: ASSLGGPEGNQPQH
v_gene: TRBV20-1; abundance: few; j_gene: TRBJ1-6; CDR3aa: SARAENNSPLH
v_gene: TRBV9; abundance: few; j_gene: TRBJ1-1; CDR3aa: ASSPGDTEAF
v_gene: TRBV10-3; abundance: -; j_gene: TRBJ1-4; CDR3aa: AISESKLNEKLF
v_gene: TRBV19; abundance: few; j_gene: TRBJ2-7; CDR3aa: ASSTGGGYEQY
v_gene: TRBV15; abundance: -; j_gene: TRBJ1-4; CDR3aa: ATSRGPEEKLF
v_gene: TRBV5-1; abundance: many; j_gene: TRBJ2-5; CDR3aa: ASSGSGTSGEETQY